Presented here are 9 T cell receptor beta chains from one specimen sequenced in a study of technical replicates of blood from a few donors. The assay was immunoSEQ multiplex PCR, and TCRdb's table has in-frame clones only and misses some. The table shows tens of thousands of clones, with 90% to 95% occurring only once. The sample taken for sequencing was PBMCs. These receptors all stem from a human donor in good health. Some clones in this sample may be carry-over from other donors' samples.

This chain connects TRBV7-8 to TRBJ1-1, with D possibly being TRBD1 (5 bases). Germline CDR1 and CDR2: SGHVS and FQNEAQ. The germline V and J ends were trimmed by 4 bases and 0 bases, with 12 bases remaining between them. The CDR3 has 15 amino acids. As DNA, the CDR3 is TGTGCCAGCAGCTCGAGGACATTCATGAACACTGAAGCTTTCTTT. This codes for CASSSRTFMNTEAFF.

This sequence joins TRBV6-5 and TRBJ1-5; possible D gene TRBD1, 5 bases. The V and J ends lost 5 bases and 0 bases respectively, with 8 bases between them. Germline V gene data show CDR1 as MNHEY and CDR2 as SVGAGI. CDR3 size: 14 residues. The CDR3 is CASSDSNSNQPQHF. CDR3 coding DNA: TGTGCCAGCAGTGACAGCAATAGCAATCAGCCCCAGCATTTT.

Here the CDR3 reads CASSLLQNNSPLHF. The CDR3 DNA reads as TGTGCCAGCAGCTTATTACAGAATAATTCACCCCTCCACTTT. This chain links TRBV7-2 with TRBJ1-6; D unclear. The germline V and J ends were trimmed by 2 bases and 5 bases, with 7 bases remaining between them. The CDR3 has 14 residues. Germline V CDR1 and CDR2: SGHTA, FQGNSA.

This rearrangement joins TRBV9 to TRBJ1-1, with TRBD1 matching over 8 bases. The V gene's germline CDR1 is SGDLS and CDR2 YYNGEE. The CDR3 has 13 amino acids. Germline trimming cut 4 bases from V and 6 bases from J; bases unmatched to any gene: 5. The CDR3 sequence: CASSPGGYAEAFF. In DNA, the CDR3 is TGTGCCAGCAGCCCAGGGGGCTACGCTGAAGCTTTCTTT.

In this sample, this clone turned up a few times. The chain has TRBV5-1 and TRBJ1-3; D is unresolved. CDR3 size: 13 residues. The V end lost 4 bases, the J end lost 0 bases, and 5 bases lay between the germline ends. Germline-derived CDR1 and CDR2 are SGHRS and YFSETQ. CDR3 in amino acids: CASSTGSGNTIYF. Written as DNA, the CDR3 is TGCGCCAGCAGCACGGGCTCTGGAAACACCATATATTTT. Filled out from reference TRBV5-1 and TRBJ1-3, the complete variable domain reads KAGVTQTPRYLIKTRGQQVTLSCSPISGHRSVSWYQQTPGQGLQFLFEYFSETQRNKGNFPGRFSGRQFSNSRSEMNVSTLELGDSALYLCASSTGSGNTIYFGEGSWLTVV.

This clone was detected only a few times. Other DNA variants within this sample encode the same CDR3. The CDR3 nucleotides read TGTGCCAGCAGTGAAGCGGTGACAGGGTACTATGGCTACACCTTC. Translated, it gives CASSEAVTGYYGYTF. This chain joins TRBV6-1 and TRBJ1-2; TRBD1 aligns across 7 bases. Germline loops: CDR1 MNHNS, CDR2 SASEGT. CDR3 length equals 15 residues. With V trimmed by 0 bases and J by 3 bases, 4 bases remained unmatched.

V and J are TRBV4-3 and TRBJ2-7; 7 bases are a match to TRBD2. Germline-derived CDR1 and CDR2 are LGHNA and YSLEER. There are 17 residues in the CDR3. The V segment lost 3 bases and the J segment 3 bases; nucleotides outside the gene matches: 14. CDR3 loop: CASSQGDGGTANYEQYF. CDR3 coding DNA: TGCGCCAGCAGCCAGGGGGACGGGGGGACGGCGAACTACGAGCAGTACTTC.

CDR3 amino acids: CASSPKQGGGTNEKLFF. CDR3 sequence (DNA): TGTGCCAGCAGCCCCAAGCAAGGGGGCGGAACTAATGAAAAACTGTTTTTT. The V and J genes are TRBV7-3 and TRBJ1-4; 7 positions agree with TRBD1. V trimming: 5 bases; J trimming: 1 base; junction bases outside the gene matches: 10. The CDR3 has 17 residues. Germline CDR1 reads SGHTA; CDR2 reads FQGTGA.

This sequence joins TRBV29-1 and TRBJ2-7; TRBD1 matches at 7 bases. CDR3 length: 13 amino acids. Germline lookup yields CDR1 SQVTM and CDR2 ANQGSEA. The V gene end was trimmed by 5 bases and the J gene end by 0 bases; junction bases not matched to a gene: 4. CDR3 nucleotides: TGCAGCGTTCCCGGGACAGTCTCCTACGAGCAGTACTTC. Translation: CSVPGTVSYEQYF.